The TCR beta chain described here comes from a study of T-cell memory formation after mild COVID-19 (dated by TCRdb to about 2021). As for the study more broadly: TCR sequence clusters from the two donors were largely donor specific. The cohort was made up of two young adult volunteers, one female and one male, who were previously healthy. In a couple of donors, T-cell clones that expanded and contracted after mild COVID-19 were tracked by sequencing TCRalpha and TCRbeta repertoires over time.

The sequencing machine was an Illumina NovaSeq 6000. Using 5'RACE with constant-segment primers, TCRalpha and TCRbeta cDNA libraries were constructed, with sample barcodes and unique molecular identifiers added in the process. RNA was extracted from every sample with Trizol reagent. Amplification of the libraries took two PCR steps, and the second step added a second sample barcode plus Illumina TruSeq adapters. The libraries were sequenced on an Illumina NovaSeq using 2 x 150 bp paired-end reads. In the original analysis: Demultiplexing of reads and collapsing into UMI-guided consensus sequences were performed with migec v1.2.7. Using mixcr v2.1.11, the UMI consensuses were aligned to TRA and TRB V and J templates and assembled into clonotypes. Clonotypes were classified as expanded or contracted when called significant by both edgeR and NoisET, with noise models trained on biological replicates. edgeR calls used a false discovery rate-adjusted p below 0.01 and a log2 fold-change threshold of 1. PCA with hierarchical clustering of max-normalized trajectories of the 1000 most abundant clonotypes was used as exploratory dynamics analysis. Separately sequenced CD4+ and CD8+ repertoires were used to assign a CD4 or CD8 phenotype to each responding clone. The public sequencing data were trimmed at Q25 with fastp and processed into clonotypes with MiXCR by TCRdb, which kept only in-frame beta chains. CDR3 protein duplicates are merged, each entry listing the most common genes and DNA. TCRdb, not the authors, supplied the V and J calls. The sample table shows around 450,000 distinct CDR3 sequences, and around 20% are seen once. The ten largest account for roughly 8% of the sample.

CDR1 and CDR2 were assigned from the germline V gene as MGHRA and YSYEKL. V is pared back by 0 bases and J by 8 bases, with 11 bases lying between the germline termini. The CDR3 runs 14 amino acids, cysteine and phenylalanine included. Of the read, only the CDR3 DNA is kept; its 42 bases are in frame from base 1. Note on this clonotype: It has no known antigen specificity. Per-base qualities were not stored, and no clone one base away is much larger.

Ficoll-Paque density gradient centrifugation was the method used to isolate PBMCs. Overall study results and their limits: Clones contracting from day 15 to 85 had balanced CD4/CD8 phenotypes, while a second wave expanding from day 15 to 37 was biased towards CD4+. Whether the second-wave clones peaking on day 37 were SARS-CoV-2 specific was not confirmed. The study covered only a couple of mild cases, and larger cohorts including severe cases with pre-infection samples were considered necessary. Some responding clones were found in pre-infection memory, which suggests that pre-existing cross-reactive memory T cells took part in the SARS-CoV-2 response. Contracting CD4+ clones were found mainly in CM and EM memory subsets, while CD8+ clones were enriched in EMRA.

This receptor chain uses TRBV4-1 and TRBJ2-1; the D element might be TRBD1 or TRBD2, as each aligns at 5 bases. The sample was PBMCs or a T cell subset sorted from them (not recorded which). The receptor comes from an adult woman who had mild COVID-19 (a few samples of this study predate the infection). The sample titles of this study are shuffled in the database, so cell type and time point are left out; the donor was told from shared clones. The sequenced DNA: TGCGCCAGCAGCCAAGAAAATAGGGACCATGAGCAGTTCTTC. Translation gives CASSQENRDHEQFF.